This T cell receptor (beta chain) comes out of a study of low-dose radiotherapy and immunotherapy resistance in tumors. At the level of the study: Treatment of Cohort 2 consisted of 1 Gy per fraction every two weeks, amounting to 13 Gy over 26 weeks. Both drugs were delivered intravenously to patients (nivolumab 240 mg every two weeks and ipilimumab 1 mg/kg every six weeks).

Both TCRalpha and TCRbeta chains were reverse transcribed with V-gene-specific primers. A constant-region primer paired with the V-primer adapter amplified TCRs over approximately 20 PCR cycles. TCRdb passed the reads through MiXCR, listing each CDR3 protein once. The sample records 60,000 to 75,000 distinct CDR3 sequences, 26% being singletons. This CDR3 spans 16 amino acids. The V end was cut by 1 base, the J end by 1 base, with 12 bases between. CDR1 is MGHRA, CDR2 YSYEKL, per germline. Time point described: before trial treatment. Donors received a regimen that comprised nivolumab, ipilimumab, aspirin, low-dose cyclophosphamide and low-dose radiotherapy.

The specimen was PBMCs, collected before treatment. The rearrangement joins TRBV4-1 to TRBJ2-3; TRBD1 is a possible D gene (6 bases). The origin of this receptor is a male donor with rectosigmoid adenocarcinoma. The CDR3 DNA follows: TGCGCCAGCAGCCAAGGAAAGGGGGACGGCACAGATACGCAGTATTTT. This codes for CASSQGKGDGTDTQYF.